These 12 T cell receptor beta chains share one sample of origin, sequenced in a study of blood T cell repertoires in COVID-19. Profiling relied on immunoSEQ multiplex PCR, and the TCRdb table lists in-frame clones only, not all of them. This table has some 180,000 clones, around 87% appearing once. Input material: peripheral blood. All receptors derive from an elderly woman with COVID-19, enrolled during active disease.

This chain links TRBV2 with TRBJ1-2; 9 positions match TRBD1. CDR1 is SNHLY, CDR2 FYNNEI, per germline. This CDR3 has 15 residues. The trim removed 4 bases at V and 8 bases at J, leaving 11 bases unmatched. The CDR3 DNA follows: TGTGCCAGCAGTGCTCTTTGGACAGGGGACCGCGGCTACACCTTC. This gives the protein CASSALWTGDRGYTF.

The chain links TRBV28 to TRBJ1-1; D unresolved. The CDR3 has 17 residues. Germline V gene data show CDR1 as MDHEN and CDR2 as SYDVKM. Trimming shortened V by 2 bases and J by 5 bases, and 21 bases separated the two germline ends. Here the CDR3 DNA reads TGTGCCAGCAGTTTAGGTCAAGCAGGCGCTTGGATGACTGAAGCTTTCTTT. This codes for CASSLGQAGAWMTEAFF.

The CDR3 DNA follows: TGTGCCAGCAGCCAACTGACAGGGGTGGACGGCTACACCTTC. Amino acids: CASSQLTGVDGYTF. V usage is TRBV3-1 (or the pseudogene TRBV3-2) and J usage is TRBJ1-2, with 8 bases aligning to TRBD1. Losses at the gene ends were 2 bases for V and 8 bases for J; bases not matched to a gene: 7. CDR3 length equals 14 residues. Germline CDR1 and CDR2: LGHDT and YNNKEL (reference sequence).

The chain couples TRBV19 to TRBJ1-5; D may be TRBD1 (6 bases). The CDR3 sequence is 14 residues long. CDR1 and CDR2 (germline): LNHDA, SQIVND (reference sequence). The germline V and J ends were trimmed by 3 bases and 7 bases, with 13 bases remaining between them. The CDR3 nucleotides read TGTGCCAGTAGTATTCTACAGGGTCCCCAGCCCCAGCATTTT. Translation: CASSILQGPQPQHF.

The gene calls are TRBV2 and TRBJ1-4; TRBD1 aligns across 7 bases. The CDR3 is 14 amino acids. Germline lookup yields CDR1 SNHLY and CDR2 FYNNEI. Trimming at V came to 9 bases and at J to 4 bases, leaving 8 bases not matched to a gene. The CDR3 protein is CASTPGQYNEKLFF. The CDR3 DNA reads TGTGCCAGTACGCCGGGACAGTATAATGAAAAACTGTTTTTT.

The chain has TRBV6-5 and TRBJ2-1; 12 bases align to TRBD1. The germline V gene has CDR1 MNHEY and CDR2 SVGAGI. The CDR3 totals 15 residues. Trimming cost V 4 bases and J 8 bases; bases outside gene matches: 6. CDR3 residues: CASSLEGTGGYEQFF. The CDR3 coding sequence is TGTGCCAGCAGTTTGGAGGGGACAGGGGGCTATGAGCAGTTCTTC.

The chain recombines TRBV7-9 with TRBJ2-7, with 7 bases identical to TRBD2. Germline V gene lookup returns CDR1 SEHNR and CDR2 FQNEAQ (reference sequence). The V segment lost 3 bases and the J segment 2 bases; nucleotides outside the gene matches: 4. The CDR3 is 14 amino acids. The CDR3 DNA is TGTGCCAGCAGCTTTGCTAGCGGCCCCTACGAGCAGTACTTC. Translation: CASSFASGPYEQYF.

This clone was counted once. The CDR3 coding sequence is TGCGCCAGCAGCTTGGATGGCGGGAGGGCCCCCGGGGAGCTGTTTTTT. Translating gives CASSLDGGRAPGELFF. This rearrangement joins TRBV5-1 to TRBJ2-2, with TRBD2 matching over 9 bases. CDR1 is SGHRS and CDR2 is YFSETQ in the germline V gene. J lost 6 bases, V lost 0 bases, and 6 bases had no gene match. This CDR3 comprises 16 residues.

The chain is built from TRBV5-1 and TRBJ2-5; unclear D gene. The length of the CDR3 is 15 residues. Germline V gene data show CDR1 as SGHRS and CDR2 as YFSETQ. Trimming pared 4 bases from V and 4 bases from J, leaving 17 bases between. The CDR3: CASSPTPTRSETQYF. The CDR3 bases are TGCGCCAGCAGCCCTACCCCTACGAGGTCAGAGACCCAGTACTTC.

CDR3 nucleotides: TGTGCCAGCAGCGGACTTGCGGGAACCCCCCAAGAGACCCAGTACTTC. Translation: CASSGLAGTPQETQYF. The chain joins TRBV5-6 to TRBJ2-5; D perhaps matches TRBD2 (6 bases). The germline V gene encodes CDR1 SGHDT and CDR2 YYEEEE. Trimming took off 4 bases at V and 1 base at J, with 17 bases between the two ends. This CDR3 is 16 amino acids long.

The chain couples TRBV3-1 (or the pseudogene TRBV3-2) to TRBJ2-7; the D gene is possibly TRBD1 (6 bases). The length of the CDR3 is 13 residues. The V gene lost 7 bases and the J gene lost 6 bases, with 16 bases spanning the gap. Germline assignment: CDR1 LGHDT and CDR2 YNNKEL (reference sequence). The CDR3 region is CASTLTGIGEQYF. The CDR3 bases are TGTGCCAGCACCCTTACAGGGATTGGCGAGCAGTACTTC.

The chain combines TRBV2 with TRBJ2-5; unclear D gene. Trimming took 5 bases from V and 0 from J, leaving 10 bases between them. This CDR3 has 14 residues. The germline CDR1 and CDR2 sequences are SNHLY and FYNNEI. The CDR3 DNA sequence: TGTGCCAGCAGTTTAACTAAGAACCAAGAGACCCAGTACTTC. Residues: CASSLTKNQETQYF.